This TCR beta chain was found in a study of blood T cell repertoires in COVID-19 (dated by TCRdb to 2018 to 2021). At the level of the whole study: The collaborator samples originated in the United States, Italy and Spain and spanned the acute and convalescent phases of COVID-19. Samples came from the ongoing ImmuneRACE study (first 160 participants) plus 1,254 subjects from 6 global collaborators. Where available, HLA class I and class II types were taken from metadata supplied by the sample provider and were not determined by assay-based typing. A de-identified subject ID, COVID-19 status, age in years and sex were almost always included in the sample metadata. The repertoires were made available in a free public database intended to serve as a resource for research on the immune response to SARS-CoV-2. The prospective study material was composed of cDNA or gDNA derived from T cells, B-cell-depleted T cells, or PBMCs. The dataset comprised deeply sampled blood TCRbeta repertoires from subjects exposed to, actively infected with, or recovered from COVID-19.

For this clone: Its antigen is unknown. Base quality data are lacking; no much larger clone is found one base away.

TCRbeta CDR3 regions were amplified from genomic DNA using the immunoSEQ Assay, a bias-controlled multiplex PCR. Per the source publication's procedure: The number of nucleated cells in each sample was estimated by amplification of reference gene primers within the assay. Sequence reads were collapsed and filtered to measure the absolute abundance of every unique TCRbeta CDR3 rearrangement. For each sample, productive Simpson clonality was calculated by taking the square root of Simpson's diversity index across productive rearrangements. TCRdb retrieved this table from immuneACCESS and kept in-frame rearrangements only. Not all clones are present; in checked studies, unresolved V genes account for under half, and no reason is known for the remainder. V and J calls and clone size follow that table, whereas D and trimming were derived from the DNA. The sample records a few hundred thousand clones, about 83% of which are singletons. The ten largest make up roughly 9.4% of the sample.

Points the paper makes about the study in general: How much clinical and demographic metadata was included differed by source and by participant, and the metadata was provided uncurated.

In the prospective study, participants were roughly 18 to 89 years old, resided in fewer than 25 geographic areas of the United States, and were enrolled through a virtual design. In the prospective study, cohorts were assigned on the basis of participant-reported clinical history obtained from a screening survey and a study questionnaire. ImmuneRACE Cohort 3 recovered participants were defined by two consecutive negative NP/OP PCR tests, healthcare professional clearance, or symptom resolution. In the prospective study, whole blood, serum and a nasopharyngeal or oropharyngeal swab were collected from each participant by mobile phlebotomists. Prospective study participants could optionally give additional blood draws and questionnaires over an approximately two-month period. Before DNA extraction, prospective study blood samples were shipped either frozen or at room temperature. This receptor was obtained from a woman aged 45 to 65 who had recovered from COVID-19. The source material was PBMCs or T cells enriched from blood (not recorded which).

The nucleotide sequence is TGTGCCAGCAGTTTATGGACGGGGAGAACCTCCTACGAGCAGTACTTC. Its coded protein is CASSLWTGRTSYEQYF. This chain joins TRBV27 to TRBJ2-7; TRBD2 might be the D gene, on 5 matching bases. The CDR1 and CDR2 encoded by the germline V gene (reference sequence) are MNHEY and SMNVEV. V was cut back by 1 base and J by 0 bases, leaving a gap of 13 bases between them. CDR3 length: 16 amino acids, cysteine to phenylalanine. CDR3 DNA is the only sequence kept; it has 48 bases, read in frame from the first base.